This record covers a single T cell receptor (beta chain). TCRdb ran MiXCR on the RT-PCR reads and lists one entry per CDR3 protein. The sample has more than 550,000 distinct CDR3 sequences, 10% to 15% seen once; the top ten hold about 10%. The data stem from a study of response to subunit inactivated influenza vaccine. V was pared by 0 bases and J by 2 bases, with 8 bases of the junction left unmatched. Germline V gene data show CDR1 as SGHTA and CDR2 as FQGNSA. The CDR3 totals 18 residues. The receptor was isolated from a man over 45 who received an inactivated influenza vaccine. This sample comprised PBMCs from blood, obtained on the day of vaccination. The rearrangement joins TRBV7-2 to TRBJ2-3; the match to TRBD1 covers 10 bases. CDR3: CASSLAIMTGGATDTQYF. In DNA form, the CDR3 reads TGTGCCAGCAGCTTAGCGATTATGACAGGGGGCGCCACAGATACGCAGTATTTT.